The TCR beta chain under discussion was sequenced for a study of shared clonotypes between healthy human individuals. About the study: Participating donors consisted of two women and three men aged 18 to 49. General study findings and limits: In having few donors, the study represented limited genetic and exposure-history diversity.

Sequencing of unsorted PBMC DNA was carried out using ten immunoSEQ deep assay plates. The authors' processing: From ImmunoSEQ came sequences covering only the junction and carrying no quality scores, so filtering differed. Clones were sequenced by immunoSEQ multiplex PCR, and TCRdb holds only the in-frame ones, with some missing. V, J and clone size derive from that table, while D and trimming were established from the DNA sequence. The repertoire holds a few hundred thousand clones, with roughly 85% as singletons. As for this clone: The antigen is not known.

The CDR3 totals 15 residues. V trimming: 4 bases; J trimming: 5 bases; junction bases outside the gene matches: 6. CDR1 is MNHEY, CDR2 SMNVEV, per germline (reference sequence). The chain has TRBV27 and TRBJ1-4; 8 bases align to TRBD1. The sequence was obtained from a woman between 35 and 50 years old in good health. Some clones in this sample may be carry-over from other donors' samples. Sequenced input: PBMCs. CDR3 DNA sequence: TGTGCCAGCAGTTCCGACAGGGGCAGAAATGAAAAACTGTTTTTT. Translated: CASSSDRGRNEKLFF.